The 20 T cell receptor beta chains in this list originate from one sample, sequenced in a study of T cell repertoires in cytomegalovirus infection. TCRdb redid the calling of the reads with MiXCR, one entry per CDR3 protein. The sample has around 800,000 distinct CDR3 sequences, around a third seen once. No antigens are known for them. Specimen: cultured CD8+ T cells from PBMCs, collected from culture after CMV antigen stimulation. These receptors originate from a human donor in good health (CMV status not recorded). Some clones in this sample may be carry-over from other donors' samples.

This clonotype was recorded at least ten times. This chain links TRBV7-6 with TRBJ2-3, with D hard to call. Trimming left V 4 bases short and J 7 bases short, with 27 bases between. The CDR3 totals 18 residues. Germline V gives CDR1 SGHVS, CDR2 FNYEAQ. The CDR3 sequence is CASSSSPWASNLGYTQYF. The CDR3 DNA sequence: TGTGCCAGCAGCTCATCCCCGTGGGCCTCTAATTTAGGGTATACGCAGTATTTT.

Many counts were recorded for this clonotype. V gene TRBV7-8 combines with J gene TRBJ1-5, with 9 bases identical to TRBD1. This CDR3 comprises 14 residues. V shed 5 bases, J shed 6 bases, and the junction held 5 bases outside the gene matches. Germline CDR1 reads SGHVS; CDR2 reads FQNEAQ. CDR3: CASSVRQGGQPQHF. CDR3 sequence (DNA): TGTGCCAGCAGCGTTAGACAGGGGGGTCAGCCCCAGCATTTT.

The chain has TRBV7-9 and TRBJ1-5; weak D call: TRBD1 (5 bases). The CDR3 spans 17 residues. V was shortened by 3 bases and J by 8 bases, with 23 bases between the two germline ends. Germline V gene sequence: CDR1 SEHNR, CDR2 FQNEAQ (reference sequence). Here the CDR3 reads CASSLDSRDRVEEPQHF. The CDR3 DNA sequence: TGTGCCAGCAGCTTGGACTCGCGGGACCGCGTAGAGGAGCCCCAGCATTTT.

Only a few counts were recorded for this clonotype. The CDR3 bases are TGTGCCATCAAGCCGCCGGGGATCTCCCCCAAGAACACTGAAGCTTTCTTT. This translates into CAIKPPGISPKNTEAFF. The chain employs TRBV7-9 and TRBJ1-1; unclear D gene. Trimming shortened V by 10 bases and J by 1 base, and 25 bases separated the two germline ends. The germline CDR1 and CDR2 sequences are SEHNR and FQNEAQ (reference sequence). This CDR3 spans 17 amino acids.

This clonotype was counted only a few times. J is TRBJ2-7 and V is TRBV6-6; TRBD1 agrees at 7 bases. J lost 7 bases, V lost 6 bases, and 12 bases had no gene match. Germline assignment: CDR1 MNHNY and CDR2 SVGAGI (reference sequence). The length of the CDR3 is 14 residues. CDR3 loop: CASSPVTGVGEQYF. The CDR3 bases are TGTGCCAGCAGCCCAGTTACAGGGGTGGGAGAGCAGTACTTC.

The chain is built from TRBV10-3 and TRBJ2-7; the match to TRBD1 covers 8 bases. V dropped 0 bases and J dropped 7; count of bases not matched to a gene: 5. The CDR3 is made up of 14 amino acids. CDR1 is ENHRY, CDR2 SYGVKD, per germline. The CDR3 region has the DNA TGTGCCATCAGTGAGTCCCAGGGGGCGCGGGAGCAGTACTTC. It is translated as CAISESQGAREQYF.

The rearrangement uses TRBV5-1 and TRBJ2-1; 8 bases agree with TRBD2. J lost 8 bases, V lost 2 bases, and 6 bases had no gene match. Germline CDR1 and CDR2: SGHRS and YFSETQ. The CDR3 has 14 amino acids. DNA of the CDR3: TGCGCCAGCAGCTTCCAGCGGGGGTTCGATGAGCAGTTCTTC. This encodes CASSFQRGFDEQFF.

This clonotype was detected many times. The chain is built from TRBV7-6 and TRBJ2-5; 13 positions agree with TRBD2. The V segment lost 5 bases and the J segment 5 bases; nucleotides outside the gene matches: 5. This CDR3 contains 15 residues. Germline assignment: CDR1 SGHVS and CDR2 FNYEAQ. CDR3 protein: CASSQLAGGMETQYF. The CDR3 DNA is TGTGCCAGCAGCCAACTAGCGGGGGGGATGGAGACCCAGTACTTC.

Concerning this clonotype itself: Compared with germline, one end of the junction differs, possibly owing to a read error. In DNA form, the CDR3 reads TGTGCCAGCAACTTAGCAGCTGGGGGTCCTAACACCGGGGAGCTGTTTTTT. Its protein product is CASNLAAGGPNTGELFF. The rearrangement uses TRBV7-9 and TRBJ2-2; D may correspond to TRBD1 or TRBD2 (5 bases each). Germline CDR1 and CDR2: SEHNR and FQNEAQ (reference sequence). This CDR3 is 17 amino acids long.

CDR3 nucleotide sequence: TGTGCCAGCAGTTACTCGTCGGACGCCGCAACTAATGAAAAACTGTTTTTT. It encodes CASSYSSDAATNEKLFF. V is TRBV6-6 and J is TRBJ1-4; no reliable D call. Germline V gene data show CDR1 as MNHNY and CDR2 as SVGAGI (reference sequence). Trimming left V 0 bases short and J 0 bases short, with 11 bases between. The CDR3 covers 17 residues.

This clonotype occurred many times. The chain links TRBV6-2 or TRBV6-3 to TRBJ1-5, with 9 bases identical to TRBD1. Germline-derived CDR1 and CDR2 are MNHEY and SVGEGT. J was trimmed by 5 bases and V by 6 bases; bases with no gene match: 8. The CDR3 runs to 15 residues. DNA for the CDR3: TGTGCCAGCAGGCACGACAGGGGGAGGCATCAGCCCCAGCATTTT. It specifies CASRHDRGRHQPQHF.

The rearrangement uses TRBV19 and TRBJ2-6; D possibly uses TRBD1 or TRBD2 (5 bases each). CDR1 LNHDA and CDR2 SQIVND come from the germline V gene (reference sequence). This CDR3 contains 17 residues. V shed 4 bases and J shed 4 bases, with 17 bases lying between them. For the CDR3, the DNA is TGTGCCAGTAGTAAAGGGGACGGGCCTACCGGGGCCAACGTCCTGACTTTC. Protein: CASSKGDGPTGANVLTF.

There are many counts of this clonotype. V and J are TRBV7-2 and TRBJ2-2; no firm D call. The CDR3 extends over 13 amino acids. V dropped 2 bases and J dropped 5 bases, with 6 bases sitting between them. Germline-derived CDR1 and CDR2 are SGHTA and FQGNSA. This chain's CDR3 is CASSLMKTGELFF. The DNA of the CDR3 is TGTGCCAGCAGCTTAATGAAGACCGGGGAGCTGTTTTTT.

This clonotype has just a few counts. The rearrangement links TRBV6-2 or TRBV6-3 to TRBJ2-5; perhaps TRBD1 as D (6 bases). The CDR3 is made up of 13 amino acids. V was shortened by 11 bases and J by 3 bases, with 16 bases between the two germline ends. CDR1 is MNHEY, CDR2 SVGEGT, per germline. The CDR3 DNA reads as TGTGCCCTAGCTAGGGACACTAAAGAGACCCAGTACTTC. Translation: CALARDTKETQYF.

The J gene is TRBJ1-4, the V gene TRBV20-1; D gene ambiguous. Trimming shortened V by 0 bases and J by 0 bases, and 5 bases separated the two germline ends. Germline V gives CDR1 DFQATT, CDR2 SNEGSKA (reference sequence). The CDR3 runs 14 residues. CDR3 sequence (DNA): TGCAGTGCTAGAGATCTTGCAACTAATGAAAAACTGTTTTTT. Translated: CSARDLATNEKLFF.

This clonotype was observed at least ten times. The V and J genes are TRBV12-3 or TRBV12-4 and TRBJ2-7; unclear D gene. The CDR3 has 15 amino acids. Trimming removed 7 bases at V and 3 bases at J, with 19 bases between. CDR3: CASTLGRVRYYEQYV. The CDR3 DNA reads TGTGCCAGCACCCTGGGAAGGGTGAGGTACTACGAGCAGTACGTC.

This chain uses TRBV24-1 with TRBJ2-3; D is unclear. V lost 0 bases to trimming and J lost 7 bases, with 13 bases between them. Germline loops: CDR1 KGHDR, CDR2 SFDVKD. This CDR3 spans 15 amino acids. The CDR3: CATSDLLQSGYTQYF. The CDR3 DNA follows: TGTGCCACCAGTGATTTGCTGCAGTCCGGATATACGCAGTATTTT.

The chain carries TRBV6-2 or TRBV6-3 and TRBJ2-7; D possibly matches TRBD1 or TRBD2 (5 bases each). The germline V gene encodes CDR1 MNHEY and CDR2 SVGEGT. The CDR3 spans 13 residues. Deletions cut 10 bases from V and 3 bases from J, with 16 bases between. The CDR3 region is CATSVGVNYEQYF. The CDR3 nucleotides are TGTGCCACCTCCGTGGGGGTAAACTACGAGCAGTACTTC.

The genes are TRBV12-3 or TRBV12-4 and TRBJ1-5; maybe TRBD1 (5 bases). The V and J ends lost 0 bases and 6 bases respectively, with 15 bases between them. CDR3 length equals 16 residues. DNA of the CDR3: TGTGCCAGCAGTTTAGCGCGAAGAGGGGAGGCTCAGCCCCAGCATTTT. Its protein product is CASSLARRGEAQPQHF.

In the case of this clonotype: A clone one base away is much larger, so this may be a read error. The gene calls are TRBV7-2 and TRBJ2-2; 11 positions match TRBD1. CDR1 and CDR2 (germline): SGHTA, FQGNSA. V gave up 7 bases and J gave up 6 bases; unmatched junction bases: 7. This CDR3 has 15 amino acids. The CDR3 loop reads CASTRTGGSAGELFF. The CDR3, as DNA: TGTGCCAGCACCAGGACAGGGGGCTCGGCCGGGGAGCTGTTTTTT.